The present T cell receptor (beta chain) was sequenced within a study of T cell repertoires in cytomegalovirus infection. Study information: Recently described HLA-C-restricted plus well-studied HLA-B-restricted CMV epitopes were used. Evidence of both CMV infection and a matching HLA type came from public TCR beta signatures.

This clonotype was detected only a few times. Its specificity is not known. Germline V CDR1 and CDR2: DFQATT, SNEGSKA (reference sequence). The CDR3 contains 15 residues. The V end was cut by 1 base, the J end by 0 bases, with 12 bases between. Overall study results and limits: There were HLA-C-restricted CMV-specific TCR beta clonotypes dominating the ex vivo response.

TCRdb re-analysed the reads in MiXCR, keeping a single row per CDR3 protein. The top ten hold roughly 93% of the sample, which has about 78,000 distinct CDR3 sequences, about 37% seen once. The chain joins TRBV20-1 to TRBJ1-2, with D uncertain. This material consisted of CD8+ T cells from cultured PBMCs, taken from culture after CMV antigen stimulation. This TCR derives from a human donor in good health (CMV status not recorded). Some clones in this sample may be carry-over from other donors' samples. The CDR3 DNA reads as TGCAGTGCTAGAGGGAACAGAGGGACTAACTATGGCTACACCTTC. It specifies CSARGNRGTNYGYTF.